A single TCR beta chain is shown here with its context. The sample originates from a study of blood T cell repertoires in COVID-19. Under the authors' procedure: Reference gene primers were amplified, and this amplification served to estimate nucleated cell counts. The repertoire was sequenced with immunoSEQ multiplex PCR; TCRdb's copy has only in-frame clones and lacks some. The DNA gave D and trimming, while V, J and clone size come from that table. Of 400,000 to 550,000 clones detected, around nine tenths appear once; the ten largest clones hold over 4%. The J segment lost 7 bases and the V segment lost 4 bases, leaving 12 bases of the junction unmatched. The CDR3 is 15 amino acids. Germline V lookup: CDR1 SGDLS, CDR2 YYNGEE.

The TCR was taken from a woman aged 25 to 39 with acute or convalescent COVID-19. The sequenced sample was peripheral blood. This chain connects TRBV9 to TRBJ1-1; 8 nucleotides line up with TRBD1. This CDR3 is CASSRSTNRGFEAFF. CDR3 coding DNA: TGTGCCAGCAGCCGGTCCACTAACAGGGGGTTTGAAGCTTTCTTT.